The source of this T cell receptor (beta chain) is a study of shared clonotypes between healthy human individuals. Findings and limits, study-wide: Some naive CD4 clonotypes, roughly 4.8%, turned up in common across several donors.

This CDR3 is built from 12 residues. Per germline, CDR1 LNHDA and CDR2 SQIVND (reference sequence). With 1 base removed from V and 7 bases from J, the gap between germline ends came to 4 bases. Concerning this clone itself: Its antigen is undetermined. This same CDR3 is encoded by further DNA sequences in the sample.

Terminally differentiated effector memory CD45RA+ cells were excluded from the naive CD8 cells, which were CD45RO-negative and positively selected for CCR7. Assay: immunoSEQ multiplex PCR; the TCRdb copy retains only in-frame clones and omits some. The sample yields about 2.1 million clones, 80% to 95% seen once. The receptor was isolated from a man aged 18 to 30 in good health. Some clones in this sample may be carry-over from other donors' samples. V gene TRBV19 combines with J gene TRBJ1-4; unclear D gene. Sequencing used naive CD8+ T cells from PBMCs. In DNA, the CDR3 is TGTGCCAGTAGTATAGGCGGTGAAAAACTGTTTTTT. This sequence encodes CASSIGGEKLFF.